This T cell receptor beta chain was sequenced in a study of tissue T cells after allogeneic stem cell transplantation (dated by TCRdb to 2022 to 2024). Background for the entire study: Every GVHD patient received a graft from a donor; several grafts were unmodified and three were CD34-selected to deplete T cells. On the human side, the study was prospective and observational, with no blinding or randomization. When multiple samples of a tissue were available, H&E sections were reviewed by a pathologist, and samples with histologically apparent lymphocytes were prioritized for sequencing. The study profiled TCR beta repertoires across many tissues from research autopsies of patients with and without GVHD, plus mouse models of GVHD. Study-wide conclusions, independent of this receptor: The study did not establish which tissue TCRs were alloreactive or antigen-specific, and some clones may have been host cells that persisted. A small and clinically heterogeneous patient cohort was studied, and sampling depth was acknowledged as a limitation. Few T cell clones were found to be shared across patients, but shared repertoire signatures across patients were revealed in a tissue-specific fashion by motif-based clustering. In both patients and mice, only a limited portion of the TCR repertoire detected in tissues was captured by blood and spleen T cells. Within patients, how anatomically similar tissues were was a major factor shaping TCR repertoire composition, regardless of disease or transplant status.

Explained via the paper, the time point label denotes: human tissue collected at research (rapid) autopsy. Over a three-year period, fewer than 10 adult allo-HCT recipients who had steroid-refractory GVHD were prospectively enrolled in a research-autopsy study. All GVHD patients had gastrointestinal GVHD and received several lines of GVHD-directed therapy; 5 or 6 also had skin involvement. Autopsy tissues included GI sites from esophagus to rectum, liver, skin and lymphoid organs including spleen, after a median post-mortem interval of approximately 10 hours. Each autopsy specimen was bisected, with one portion flash-frozen in liquid nitrogen and the remainder formalin-fixed, and the outer muscle layers of GI specimens were removed. To extract genomic DNA from frozen tissues, either the Mag-Bind Blood & Tissue DNA HDQ 96 Kit on a Chemagic 360 or the DNeasy Blood & Tissue Kit was used. Extracted DNA was further purified with the Genomic DNA Clean & Concentrator-25 kit because of concern about red blood cell contamination.

Libraries came from the immunoSEQ multiplex PCR assay. TCRbeta CDR3 sequencing was done by Adaptive Biotechnologies at survey depth, reporting CDR3 sequences, V/J genes, productive frequency and template counts. TCR beta CDR3 regions were amplified from genomic DNA rather than RNA. Per the authors' processing: Pairwise repertoire overlap between tissues was quantified with Jensen-Shannon divergence, where 1 means complete divergence and 0 identical. Tissues were grouped by single-linkage agglomerative hierarchical clustering of pairwise JSD values, and the clustering results were shown as dendrograms. GLIPH2 was applied to all patient samples using simulation_depth 1000, kmer_min_depth 3, and cdr3_length_cutoff 8, and only groups with more than two unique CDR3s were retained. A standardized tissue-overlap score extrapolated Jaccard GLIPH-group overlap across patients to a standard repertoire size of 1000 clones. Linear mixed-effect models, with tissue as a fixed effect and individual as a random effect, were used to test how diversity related to clinical or experimental variables. TCRdb stores this immuneACCESS table with in-frame sequences only. Part of the clones is absent; in the studies checked, under half of the shortfall reflects unresolved V genes, and no reason is known for the rest. D and trimming come from the DNA, and the V and J calls and clone size come from that table. Present in this sample are about 3,100 clones, roughly 76% of which were seen just once. In total, the top ten clones hold roughly 23% of the sample.

From a lookup of the germline V gene, CDR1 and CDR2 are MNHEY and SVGAGI. Clipping removes 4 bases from V and 8 bases from J, with 5 as the unmatched junction base count. The CDR3 covers 15 residues, taking in both the cysteine and the phenylalanine. Kept here is only the CDR3 DNA, which spans 45 bases and is read in frame from base 1. On this clone itself: The clone's antigen remains unknown. No quality values exist for individual bases; no much larger clone is one base distant.

The sample in question was small intestine tissue, obtained at autopsy. This receptor was identified in a male patient of 60 years or more with steroid-refractory graft-versus-host disease after an allogeneic stem cell transplant. After a transplant, certain T cells may trace back to the graft donor. The V gene is TRBV6-5 and the J gene is TRBJ1-4; the junction holds 12 bases that match TRBD1. CDR3 protein: CASSFSGTGGEKLFF. In nucleotides, the sequence is TGTGCCAGCAGTTTTTCCGGGACAGGGGGCGAAAAACTGTTTTTT.